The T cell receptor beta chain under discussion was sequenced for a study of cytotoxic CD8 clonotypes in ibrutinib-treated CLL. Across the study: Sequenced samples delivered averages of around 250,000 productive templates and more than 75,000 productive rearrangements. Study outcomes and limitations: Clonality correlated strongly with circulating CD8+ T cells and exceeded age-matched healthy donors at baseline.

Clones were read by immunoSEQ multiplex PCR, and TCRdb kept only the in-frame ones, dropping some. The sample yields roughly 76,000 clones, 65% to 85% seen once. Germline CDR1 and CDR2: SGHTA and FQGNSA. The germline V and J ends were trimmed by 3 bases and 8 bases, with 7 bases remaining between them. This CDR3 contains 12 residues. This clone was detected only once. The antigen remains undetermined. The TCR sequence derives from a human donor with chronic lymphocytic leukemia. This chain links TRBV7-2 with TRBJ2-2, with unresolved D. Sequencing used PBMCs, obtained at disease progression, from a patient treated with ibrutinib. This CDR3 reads CASSFSRGELFF. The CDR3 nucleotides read TGTGCCAGCAGCTTTAGTCGGGGGGAGCTGTTTTTT.